This TCR beta chain is drawn from a study of T cell responses to AZD1222 COVID-19 vaccine. The method was immunoSEQ multiplex PCR; TCRdb's version includes in-frame clones alone and lacks a portion of them. Altogether 90,000 to 140,000 clones are present, about 91% being singletons, with the ten largest covering roughly two fifths. V lost 5 bases, J lost 4 bases, and 15 bases lay in between. There are 14 residues in the CDR3. Germline V gives CDR1 MNHEY, CDR2 SVGAGI. Second doses were pooled across both intervals (about 4 or about 12 weeks). Of note for this clone: Its antigen is not identified.

Whole-study findings and limits: Repertoires were collected only later (after the peak T cell response had occurred). Of the AZD1222 recipients, only 6 or 7 were seropositive at baseline. Clonal diversity was possibly underestimated, and the donors were mostly white British, with more females.

The specimen comprised peripheral blood, sampled 28 days after the second AZD1222 dose. The clonotype was recovered from an adult who received the AZD1222 COVID-19 vaccine. The genes are TRBV6-5 and TRBJ2-7; the D gene is possibly TRBD1 (6 bases). CDR3 DNA sequence: TGTGCCAGCAGTCAGGGGCGCCCACCTTACGAGCAGTACTTC. It specifies CASSQGRPPYEQYF.